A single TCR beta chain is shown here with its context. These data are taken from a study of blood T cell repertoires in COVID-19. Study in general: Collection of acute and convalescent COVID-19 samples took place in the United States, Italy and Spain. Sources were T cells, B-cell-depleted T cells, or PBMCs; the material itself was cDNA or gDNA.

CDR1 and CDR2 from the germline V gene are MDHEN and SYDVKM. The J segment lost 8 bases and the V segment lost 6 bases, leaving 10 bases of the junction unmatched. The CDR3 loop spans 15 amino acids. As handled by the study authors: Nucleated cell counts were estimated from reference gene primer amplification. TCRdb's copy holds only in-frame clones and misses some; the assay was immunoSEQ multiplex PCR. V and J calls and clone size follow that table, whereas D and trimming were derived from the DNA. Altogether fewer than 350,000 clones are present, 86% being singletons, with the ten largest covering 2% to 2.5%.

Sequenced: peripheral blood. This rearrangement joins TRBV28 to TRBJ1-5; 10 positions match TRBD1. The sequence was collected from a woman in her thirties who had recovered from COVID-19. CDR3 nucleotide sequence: TGTGCCAGCAGACCCACTCAGGACAGGGGGGAGCCCCAGCATTTT. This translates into CASRPTQDRGEPQHF.